Listed below are T cell receptor beta chains from one sample, sequenced in a study of shared clonotypes between healthy human individuals. Clones were sequenced by immunoSEQ multiplex PCR, and TCRdb holds only the in-frame ones, with some missing. The sample carries millions of clones, approximately 93% recorded once. The sequenced sample consisted of naive CD4+ T cells from PBMCs. The receptors stem from a man younger than 35 in good health. Some clones in this sample may be carry-over from other donors' samples. Each CDR3 is given with its conserved first and last residue. The D gene is left open where the match is weak. Only part of the rows carry a size: once, few, many, or a class if the clone is expanded.

V gene,D gene,J gene,clone size,CDR3 protein,CDR3 DNA
TRBV5-1,NA,TRBJ2-2,NA,CATNPLVGNTGELFF,TGCGCCACGAACCCTCTCGTCGGGAACACCGGGGAGCTGTTTTTT
TRBV5-1,TRBD1,TRBJ1-1,NA,CASSLAGGTDTEAFF,TGCGCCAGCAGCTTGGCAGGGGGCACGGACACTGAAGCTTTCTTT
TRBV2,NA,TRBJ1-2,NA,CASSVGAGERGYGYTF,TGTGCCAGCAGTGTCGGGGCCGGGGAAAGGGGCTATGGCTACACCTTC
TRBV30,NA,TRBJ2-1,NA,CAWTRDFYNEQFF,TGTGCCTGGACTAGGGACTTCTACAATGAGCAGTTCTTC
TRBV9,TRBD1,TRBJ2-7,few,CASSETGGASYEQYF,TGTGCCAGCAGCGAGACAGGGGGCGCTTCGTACGAGCAGTACTTC
TRBV18,NA,TRBJ1-2,NA,CASSQTSWGETYGYTF,TGTGCCAGCTCACAAACCTCTTGGGGCGAGACCTATGGCTACACCTTC
TRBV7-9,NA,TRBJ1-2,NA,CASSPGRPGGYTF,TGTGCCAGCAGCCCCGGACGCCCCGGGGGCTACACCTTC
TRBV11-2,TRBD2,TRBJ2-3,NA,CASSLDVGLAGVDTQYF,TGTGCCAGCAGCTTAGATGTGGGACTAGCGGGAGTAGATACGCAGTATTTT
TRBV14,NA,TRBJ2-6,NA,CASKNSGANVLTF,TGTGCCAGCAAAAACTCTGGGGCCAACGTCCTGACTTTC
TRBV14,NA,TRBJ1-1,NA,CASSRDINTEAFF,TGTGCCAGCAGCCGAGACATCAACACTGAAGCTTTCTTT
TRBV2,NA,TRBJ2-1,NA,CASSWDRSSYNEQFF,TGTGCCAGCAGTTGGGACCGAAGCTCCTACAATGAGCAGTTCTTC
TRBV2,TRBD1,TRBJ2-3,NA,CASSGQGATDTQYF,TGTGCCAGCAGTGGACAGGGGGCAACCGATACGCAGTATTTT
TRBV9,NA,TRBJ1-2,NA,CASSGGGYTF,TGTGCCAGCAGCGGTGGGGGCTACACCTTC
TRBV5-1,TRBD2,TRBJ2-1,NA,CASSRNGAGEDYNEQFF,TGCGCCAGCAGCCGTAACGGAGCGGGAGAAGACTACAATGAGCAGTTCTTC
TRBV10-3,TRBD1,TRBJ2-3,once,CAIRGTGSQADTQYF,TGTGCCATCAGAGGGACAGGGTCTCAGGCAGATACGCAGTATTTT
TRBV5-1,TRBD2,TRBJ2-1,NA,CASSRGGEGTYNEQFF,TGCGCCAGCAGCCGGGGAGGGGAGGGCACCTACAATGAGCAGTTCTTC
TRBV5-4,NA,TRBJ1-1,NA,CASSLARGATEAFF,TGTGCCAGCAGCTTGGCTAGGGGCGCGACTGAAGCTTTCTTT
TRBV11-2,TRBD2,TRBJ2-1,NA,CASSSRLAGSVEQFF,TGTGCCAGCAGCTCTCGACTAGCGGGGAGTGTTGAGCAGTTCTTC
TRBV6-1,TRBD2,TRBJ2-7,NA,CAGRTSGKDEQYF,TGTGCCGGGAGGACTAGCGGGAAAGACGAGCAGTACTTC
TRBV4-1,NA,TRBJ2-7,NA,CASSQDPPGRVYF,TGCGCCAGCAGCCAAGACCCGCCGGGCAGGGTGTACTTC
TRBV9,NA,TRBJ2-5,NA,CASSVARGQETQYF,TGTGCCAGCAGCGTAGCTAGGGGCCAAGAGACCCAGTACTTC
TRBV2,NA,TRBJ2-7,NA,CASQNRRRGGLGEQYF,TGTGCCAGCCAAAACCGTCGCAGGGGAGGATTGGGCGAGCAGTACTTC
TRBV4-3,NA,TRBJ2-3,NA,CASSQGTRPTSTDTQYF,TGCGCCAGCAGCCAGGGGACACGGCCTACGAGCACAGATACGCAGTATTTT
TRBV11-3,TRBD2,TRBJ2-1,NA,CASSSLAGGKDEQFF,TGTGCCAGCAGCTCCCTAGCGGGAGGGAAGGATGAGCAGTTCTTC
TRBV5-4,NA,TRBJ2-1,once,CASSLLGRNAYNEQFF,TGTGCCAGCAGCTTGTTGGGCAGGAATGCCTACAATGAGCAGTTCTTC
TRBV28,NA,TRBJ1-1,NA,CASSLSVGVNTEAFF,TGTGCCAGCAGTCTTTCCGTAGGGGTGAACACTGAAGCTTTCTTT
TRBV5-6,TRBD1,TRBJ2-5,NA,CASSWGGQGARETQYF,TGTGCCAGCAGCTGGGGAGGACAGGGGGCCCGGGAGACCCAGTACTTC
TRBV15,TRBD2,TRBJ2-7,NA,CATSRLWGGGYEQYF,TGTGCCACCAGCAGATTATGGGGCGGGGGCTACGAGCAGTACTTC
TRBV7-9,TRBD2,TRBJ2-3,NA,CASATSGTDTQYF,TGTGCCAGCGCGACTAGCGGCACAGATACGCAGTATTTT
TRBV6-6,NA,TRBJ1-4,NA,CASSYRSANEKLFF,TGTGCCAGCAGTTACAGGTCAGCTAATGAAAAACTGTTTTTT
TRBV18,TRBD1,TRBJ1-3,NA,CASSPPGTGFSGNTIYF,TGTGCCAGCTCACCTCCCGGGACAGGGTTCTCTGGAAACACCATATATTTT
TRBV6-4,TRBD2,TRBJ2-1,NA,CASSDGLAGANEQFF,TGTGCCAGCAGTGACGGGCTAGCGGGGGCCAATGAGCAGTTCTTC
TRBV28,TRBD1,TRBJ1-2,NA,CASSLYTGGLNYGYTF,TGTGCCAGCAGTTTATACACAGGGGGCTTAAACTATGGCTACACCTTC
TRBV7-9,TRBD2,TRBJ2-1,NA,CASSQILGAGVWNEQFF,TGTGCCAGCAGCCAAATTCTAGGAGCGGGAGTGTGGAATGAGCAGTTCTTC
TRBV7-3,NA,TRBJ2-3,NA,CASSSRGYDTQYF,TGTGCCAGCAGCTCGAGGGGTTACGATACGCAGTATTTT
TRBV6-4,TRBD1,TRBJ2-7,NA,CASSVEQGAHEQYF,TGTGCCAGCAGTGTTGAACAGGGGGCCCACGAGCAGTACTTC
TRBV7-2,NA,TRBJ2-1,NA,CASSLAREQNEQFF,TGTGCCAGCAGCTTAGCCCGGGAGCAGAATGAGCAGTTCTTC
TRBV30,TRBD2,TRBJ2-1,NA,CAWSRLAGSWEQFF,TGTGCCTGGAGTCGACTAGCGGGATCCTGGGAGCAGTTCTTC
TRBV28,NA,TRBJ2-7,NA,CASSPPSNEQYF,TGTGCCAGCAGTCCTCCGTCCAACGAGCAGTACTTC
TRBV9,TRBD2,TRBJ2-5,NA,CAGCSGRASETQYF,TGTGCCGGATGTAGCGGGAGGGCCTCGGAGACCCAGTACTTC
TRBV2,NA,TRBJ2-7,NA,CASHWAPGREQYF,TGTGCCTCCCACTGGGCCCCGGGGCGCGAGCAGTACTTC
TRBV18,NA,TRBJ2-2,once,CASSPANTGELFF,TGTGCCAGCTCACCAGCTAACACCGGGGAGCTGTTTTTT
TRBV5-6,TRBD1,TRBJ2-5,NA,CASSPGQGARETQYF,TGTGCCAGCAGCCCAGGACAGGGGGCTCGGGAGACCCAGTACTTC
TRBV6-4,TRBD2,TRBJ2-3,NA,CASSDGAGGSDTQYF,TGTGCCAGCAGTGACGGAGCGGGAGGATCAGATACGCAGTATTTT
TRBV4-1,NA,TRBJ2-3,NA,CASSPMGGTDTQYF,TGCGCCAGCAGCCCTATGGGAGGCACAGATACGCAGTATTTT
TRBV29-1,NA,TRBJ1-1,once,CSVRISLNTEAFF,TGCAGCGTTCGTATTAGTCTCAACACTGAAGCTTTCTTT
TRBV10-1,NA,TRBJ2-7,NA,CASSGTQGISYEQYF,TGCGCCAGCAGTGGCACCCAGGGGATCTCCTACGAGCAGTACTTC
TRBV5-1,NA,TRBJ1-3,NA,CASSLISGPPSGNTIYF,TGCGCCAGCAGCTTGATCTCAGGGCCTCCCTCTGGAAACACCATATATTTT
TRBV4-3,TRBD1,TRBJ2-4,NA,CASSQDRTGISKNIQYF,TGCGCCAGCAGCCAAGACCGGACAGGGATTAGCAAAAACATTCAGTACTTC
TRBV5-1,TRBD2,TRBJ2-1,NA,CASSTGLAGNNEQFF,TGCGCCAGCAGCACGGGACTAGCGGGGAACAATGAGCAGTTCTTC
TRBV27,NA,TRBJ2-1,NA,CASSLLSVTLYNEQFF,TGTGCCAGCAGTTTACTGTCTGTTACCCTATACAATGAGCAGTTCTTC
TRBV28,NA,TRBJ2-1,NA,CASSKLRDSTPFF,TGTGCCAGCAGCAAACTCCGGGACTCCACACCGTTCTTC
TRBV15,TRBD1,TRBJ2-5,NA,CATSSRGHETQYF,TGTGCCACCAGCAGCAGGGGGCATGAGACCCAGTACTTC
TRBV5-6,TRBD1,TRBJ2-7,NA,CASSLGGQASEQYF,TGTGCCAGCAGCTTGGGGGGACAGGCCAGCGAGCAGTACTTC
TRBV29-1,NA,TRBJ1-2,NA,CSVEGQAGTNYGYTF,TGCAGCGTTGAGGGTCAGGCAGGAACTAACTATGGCTACACCTTC
TRBV27,NA,TRBJ1-1,NA,CATRRFFNTEAFF,TGTGCCACGCGAAGGTTTTTCAACACTGAAGCTTTCTTT
TRBV5-8,TRBD1,TRBJ1-2,NA,CASSRGTGAPAPAF,TGTGCCAGCAGCCGTGGTACAGGGGCGCCGGCCCCCGCCTTC
TRBV11-2,TRBD1,TRBJ2-1,NA,CASSALPGQWGEQFF,TGTGCCAGCAGCGCATTACCGGGACAGTGGGGTGAGCAGTTCTTC
TRBV5-4,TRBD2,TRBJ2-5,NA,CASSRGLAGLQETQYF,TGTGCCAGCAGCCGGGGACTAGCGGGACTCCAAGAGACCCAGTACTTC
TRBV4-2,NA,TRBJ2-4,NA,CASSHEDQLAKNIQYF,TGTGCCAGCAGCCACGAGGACCAATTAGCCAAAAACATTCAGTACTTC